Each of the 2 T cell receptor beta chains below was sequenced from the same sample in a study of blood T cell repertoires in COVID-19. The repertoire was sequenced with immunoSEQ multiplex PCR; TCRdb's copy has only in-frame clones and lacks some. The table records some 100,000 clones, around 86% of them present only once. The sequenced sample was peripheral blood. Receptor source: a woman aged 70-85 years with acute or convalescent COVID-19.

The chain employs TRBV19 and TRBJ2-7; 8 nucleotides align to TRBD1. The CDR3 runs to 14 residues. Trimming cost V 2 bases and J 6 bases; bases outside gene matches: 6. Germline V gene sequence: CDR1 LNHDA, CDR2 SQIVND (reference sequence). This CDR3 is CASSITGTGTEQYF. The CDR3 DNA follows: TGTGCCAGTAGTATAACCGGGACAGGCACCGAGCAGTACTTC. The full variable domain, with the rest looked up from reference TRBV19 and TRBJ2-7, is DGGITQSPKYLFRKEGQNVTLSCEQNLNHDAMYWYRQDPGQGLRLIYYSQIVNDFQKGDIAEGYSVSREKKESFPLTVTSAQKNPTAFYLCASSITGTGTEQYFGPGTRLTVT.

This sequence joins TRBV23-1 and TRBJ1-4; 8 nucleotides agree with TRBD1. TRBV23-1 is treated as an ORF (open reading frame) with a function not yet certain. The CDR3 is 15 amino acids. The V and J ends lost 7 bases and 6 bases, in that order; junction bases with no gene match: 10. For the CDR3, the DNA is TGCGCCAGCAATACGAGGACAGGGTGTGATGAAAAACTGTTTTTT. Residues: CASNTRTGCDEKLFF.